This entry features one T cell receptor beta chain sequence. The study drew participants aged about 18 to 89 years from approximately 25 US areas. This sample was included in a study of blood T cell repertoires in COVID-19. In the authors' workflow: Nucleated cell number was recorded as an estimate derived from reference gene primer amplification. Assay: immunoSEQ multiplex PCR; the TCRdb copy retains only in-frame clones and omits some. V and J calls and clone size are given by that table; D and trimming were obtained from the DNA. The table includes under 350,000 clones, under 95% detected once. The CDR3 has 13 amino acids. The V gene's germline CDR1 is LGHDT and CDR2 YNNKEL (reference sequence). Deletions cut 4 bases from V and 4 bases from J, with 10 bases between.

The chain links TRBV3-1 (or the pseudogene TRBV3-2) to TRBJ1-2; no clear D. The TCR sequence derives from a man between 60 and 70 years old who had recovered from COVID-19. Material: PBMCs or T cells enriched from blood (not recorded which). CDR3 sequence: CASSPRQTYGYTF. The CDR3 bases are TGTGCCAGCAGCCCTCGACAAACCTATGGCTACACCTTC.